This passage covers 22 T cell receptor beta chains from one sample sequenced in a study of T cell responses to AZD1222 COVID-19 vaccine. Clones were sequenced by immunoSEQ multiplex PCR, and TCRdb holds only the in-frame ones, with some missing. This sample has approximately 110,000 clones; roughly 85% occur once, and the top ten carry about 2.5%. Sample: peripheral blood, taken 28 days after the second AZD1222 dose. These receptors all stem from an adult who received the AZD1222 COVID-19 vaccine.

V gene TRBV5-1 combines with J gene TRBJ1-1, with D perhaps TRBD1 (5 bases). The length of the CDR3 is 14 residues. V was cut by 1 base and J by 4 bases, with 11 bases left in between. Germline V gene sequence: CDR1 SGHRS, CDR2 YFSETQ. The CDR3 protein is CASSLTRGITEAFF. Here the CDR3 DNA reads TGCGCCAGCAGCTTGACGAGGGGTATCACTGAAGCTTTCTTT.

V is TRBV10-3 and J is TRBJ2-1; D is possibly TRBD1 or TRBD2 (5 bases each). V gave up 9 bases and J gave up 5 bases, with 11 bases separating them. From germline, CDR1 is ENHRY and CDR2 SYGVKD. CDR3 length: 12 residues. The CDR3 DNA reads as TGTGCCATGGGGGTTACCAACAATGAGCAGTTCTTC. It translates to CAMGVTNNEQFF.

This clone was detected once. The chain uses TRBV7-9 and TRBJ1-2, with 8 bases identical to TRBD1. Germline values: CDR1 SEHNR, CDR2 FQNEAQ (reference sequence). This CDR3 contains 18 residues. J was trimmed by 6 bases and V by 6 bases; bases with no gene match: 21. The CDR3 here is CASRMDRDRKRFLDGYTF. CDR3 coding DNA: TGTGCCAGCAGGATGGACCGGGACAGGAAGAGATTTTTGGATGGCTACACCTTC. Together with reference TRBV7-9 and TRBJ1-2, the CDR3 gives the full variable domain: DTGVSQNPRHKITKRGQNVTFRCDPISEHNRLYWYRQTLGQGPEFLTYFQNEAQLEKSRLLSDRFSAERPKGSFSTLEIQRTEQGDSAMYLCASRMDRDRKRFLDGYTFGSGTRLTVV.

The V and J genes are TRBV4-1 and TRBJ2-1; 10 bases agree with TRBD1. The CDR3 covers 16 residues. The ends lost 1 base at V and 3 bases at J; junction bases unmatched: 3. Per germline, CDR1 MGHRA and CDR2 YSYEKL. CDR3 region: CASSQVGTGVYNEQFF. The CDR3 region has the DNA TGCGCCAGCAGCCAAGTTGGGACAGGGGTCTACAATGAGCAGTTCTTC.

The CDR3: CASSLFQETQYF. DNA for the CDR3: TGCGCCAGCAGCTTGTTCCAAGAGACCCAGTACTTC. This chain joins TRBV5-1 and TRBJ2-5; D not certain. Germline V lookup: CDR1 SGHRS, CDR2 YFSETQ. Trimming stripped 1 base from V and 1 base from J, with 2 bases between. This CDR3 has 12 amino acids.

V usage is TRBV7-9 and J usage is TRBJ1-2; D is uncertain. The CDR3 sequence is 14 residues long. The germline gives CDR1 SEHNR, CDR2 FQNEAQ (reference sequence). The V end was cut by 5 bases, the J end by 3 bases, with 13 bases between. CDR3 sequence reads: CASSHILGDYGYTF. The CDR3 nucleotides are TGTGCCAGCAGCCATATTCTGGGCGACTATGGCTACACCTTC.

This clone appeared once. The chain combines TRBV5-8 with TRBJ1-2; maybe TRBD1 (5 bases). Germline V gives CDR1 SGHTS, CDR2 YDEGEE. V shed 1 base and J shed 4 bases, with 8 bases lying between them. The CDR3 has 13 residues. The CDR3 region has the DNA TGTGCCAGCAGCTTGAGGGGAGGCTATGGCTACACCTTC. This gives the protein CASSLRGGYGYTF.

The rearrangement links TRBV7-9 to TRBJ1-1; TRBD1 aligns across 7 bases. The length of the CDR3 is 16 residues. V was pared by 2 bases and J by 2 bases, with 8 bases of the junction left unmatched. The germline V gene encodes CDR1 SEHNR and CDR2 FQNEAQ (reference sequence). This CDR3 reads CASSLTRDSRNTEAFF. The DNA for the CDR3 is TGTGCCAGCAGCTTAACCCGGGACAGCAGAAACACTGAAGCTTTCTTT.

Points on this clone: A read error may account for a junction end that differs from germline. The genes are TRBV19 and TRBJ2-5; 8 bases fit TRBD2. CDR3 size: 15 residues. CDR1 is LNHDA and CDR2 is SQIVND in the germline V gene (reference sequence). The CDR3 DNA sequence: TGTGCCAGTAGTATCCAAGCGGGAGTCCAAGAGATCCAGTACTTC. Protein product: CASSIQAGVQEIQYF.

The V call is TRBV5-6, the J call TRBJ2-4; 9 bases line up with TRBD1. CDR3 length: 14 residues. V dropped 0 bases and J dropped 8; count of bases not matched to a gene: 3. Germline V gives CDR1 SGHDT, CDR2 YYEEEE. As DNA, the CDR3 is TGTGCCAGCAGCTTGGGTGGACAGGGGTACATTCAGTACTTC. It specifies CASSLGGQGYIQYF.

This clone was observed a single time. J is TRBJ2-7 and V is TRBV10-3; possible D gene TRBD2, 5 bases. This CDR3 has 13 amino acids. The germline V and J ends were trimmed by 8 bases and 5 bases, with 16 bases remaining between them. CDR1 ENHRY and CDR2 SYGVKD come from the germline V gene. In DNA, the CDR3 is TGTGCCATCGAAAGCGAGGAGGTCCACGAGCAGTACTTC. As protein: CAIESEEVHEQYF.

The chain joins TRBV27 to TRBJ2-3; the match to TRBD2 covers 9 bases. The germline CDR1 and CDR2 sequences are MNHEY and SMNVEV (reference sequence). The CDR3 consists of 17 residues. Trimming removed 5 bases from V and 3 bases from J; junction bases left unmatched: 12. The CDR3 loop reads CASSVGEGREGTDTQYF. The CDR3 DNA reads as TGTGCCAGCAGTGTCGGAGAGGGGCGGGAGGGGACAGATACGCAGTATTTT.

This chain joins TRBV12-3 or TRBV12-4 and TRBJ2-1, with TRBD1 matching 10 bases. J was trimmed by 8 bases and V by 8 bases; bases with no gene match: 6. There are 13 residues in the CDR3. The CDR3 spells CASGWDRGDEQFF. The CDR3 nucleotides are TGTGCCAGCGGCTGGGACAGGGGTGATGAGCAGTTCTTC.

This chain links TRBV27 with TRBJ2-1; D unresolved. CDR1 and CDR2 (germline): MNHEY, SMNVEV (reference sequence). The CDR3 length is 11 residues. V lost 5 bases and J 8 bases, leaving 7 bases between the germline ends. The CDR3 DNA is TGTGCCAGCAGTAGTATCCATGAGCAGTTCTTC. Translated: CASSSIHEQFF.

The chain carries TRBV9 and TRBJ2-2; D call uncertain. This CDR3 has 15 amino acids. CDR1 is SGDLS and CDR2 is YYNGEE in the germline V gene. V lost 0 bases, J lost 2 bases, and 8 bases lay in between. The CDR3 bases are TGTGCCAGCAGCGTAGTGGGTTCCAACACCGGGGAGCTGTTTTTT. Its protein product is CASSVVGSNTGELFF.

The V call is TRBV2, the J call TRBJ2-2; tentative D call: TRBD2 (5 bases). V lost 2 bases and J 8 bases, leaving 15 bases between the germline ends. The CDR3 covers 15 residues. Germline V lookup: CDR1 SNHLY, CDR2 FYNNEI. CDR3 sequence reads: CASSELGLRGGELFF. CDR3 coding DNA: TGTGCCAGCAGTGAACTAGGACTCCGAGGGGGGGAGCTGTTTTTT.

This chain links TRBV18 with TRBJ1-3; 8 positions match TRBD1. From germline, CDR1 is KGHSH and CDR2 LQKENI. J was trimmed by 0 bases and V by 4 bases; bases with no gene match: 5. There are 16 residues in the CDR3. The CDR3 reads CASSHGQGYSGNTIYF. DNA of the CDR3: TGTGCCAGCTCACACGGACAGGGTTACTCTGGAAACACCATATATTTT.

The chain recombines TRBV5-4 with TRBJ1-2, with TRBD1 identical over 8 bases. Germline CDR1 SGHNT, CDR2 YYREEE (reference sequence). V lost 3 bases to trimming and J lost 8 bases; unmatched junction nucleotides: 9. The CDR3 is 14 amino acids. The CDR3 sequence is CASSSDRVSFGYTF. In DNA, the CDR3 is TGTGCCAGCAGCTCGGACAGGGTAAGTTTCGGCTACACCTTC. Supplemented by reference TRBV5-4 and TRBJ1-2, the full variable domain reads ETGVTQSPTHLIKTRGQQVTLRCSSQSGHNTVSWYQQALGQGPQFIFQYYREEENGRGNFPPRFSGLQFPNYSSELNVNALELDDSALYLCASSSDRVSFGYTFGSGTRLTVV.

This chain links TRBV30 with TRBJ1-2; TRBD1 matches at 9 bases. Germline-derived CDR1 and CDR2 are GTSNPN and SVGIG (reference sequence). CDR3 length: 15 residues. V trimming: 4 bases; J trimming: 9 bases; junction bases outside the gene matches: 15. The CDR3 protein is CAWTLQGTGRSSYTF. The CDR3 DNA reads as TGTGCCTGGACGCTTCAGGGGACAGGGCGCTCTAGCTACACCTTC.

The rearrangement links TRBV27 to TRBJ2-1, with 8 nucleotides matching TRBD2. From germline, CDR1 is MNHEY and CDR2 SMNVEV (reference sequence). With V trimmed by 0 bases and J by 1 base, 2 bases remained unmatched. There are 16 residues in the CDR3. The CDR3 coding sequence is TGTGCCAGCAGTTTATCTACTAGCGGTTCCTACAATGAGCAGTTCTTC. Residues: CASSLSTSGSYNEQFF.

The chain combines TRBV30 with TRBJ2-3; 11 nucleotides align to TRBD2. The V and J ends lost 2 bases and 3 bases, in that order; junction bases with no gene match: 1. The CDR3 totals 14 residues. Germline V gives CDR1 GTSNPN, CDR2 SVGIG (reference sequence). The DNA of the CDR3 is TGTGCCTGGAGTCTAGCGGGAGGTACAGATACGCAGTATTTT. It is translated as CAWSLAGGTDTQYF.

This clone was recorded many times. The chain joins TRBV5-1 to TRBJ2-1; D remains unclear. The CDR3 totals 16 residues. V lost 3 bases to trimming and J lost 0 bases, with 13 bases between them. The germline CDR1 and CDR2 sequences are SGHRS and YFSETQ. CDR3 in amino acids: CASSSSASHSYNEQFF. For the CDR3, the DNA is TGCGCCAGCAGCTCTAGTGCCTCACACTCCTACAATGAGCAGTTCTTC.